The clone carrying this T cell receptor (beta chain) was observed a few times. Antigen: not known. Isolated RNA was reverse transcribed in full, so expressed TCRB transcripts were sequenced. Repertoires were generated with immunoSEQ multiplex PCR, while TCRdb's copy carries only in-frame clones and drops some. Of 350,000 to 450,000 clones in the sample, approximately 12% were seen once. V gave up 3 bases and J gave up 8 bases, with 11 bases separating them. The CDR3 is 13 amino acids. Germline CDR1 SEHNR, CDR2 FQNEAQ (reference sequence). The source of the sample is a study of beta chain features in type 1 diabetes. The study's findings and limits: Naive, central memory and Treg TCRB repertoires appeared more alike in patients than in healthy donors. Among patients with Type 1 diabetes, TCRB CDR3s were moderately but significantly shorter in every one of the four CD4+ subsets.

Averaging around 110 mL, one heparinised blood draw came from each individual donor. The source material was naive CD4+ T cells from blood. This receptor was obtained from a woman between 18 and 29 years old with type 1 diabetes. V and J are TRBV7-9 and TRBJ2-1; tentative D call: TRBD1 (6 bases). CDR3 in amino acids: CASSFGGLDEQFF. CDR3 bases: TGTGCCAGCAGCTTTGGGGGCCTAGATGAGCAGTTCTTC.